The rows below give T cell receptor beta chains drawn from one sample of a study of spatial heterogeneity in lung cancer. TCRdb re-called the 5' RACE reads with MiXCR, one entry per CDR3 protein. The table lists tens of thousands of distinct CDR3 sequences, roughly 8% of them singletons. The sequenced sample was PBMCs, obtained at surgery. These receptors all stem from a male donor with early-stage non-small cell lung cancer. Each CDR3 is given with its conserved first and last residue. D genes are given only for firm matches. The listing skips clone size in some rows; elsewhere it reads once, few, many or a size class.

d_call,clone_size,v_call,j_call,cdr3_nt,cdr3_aa
TRBD1,many,TRBV7-2,TRBJ1-5,TGTGCCAGCAGCTCACGACAGGGTGCGAATCAGCCCCAGCATTTT,CASSSRQGANQPQHF
TRBD1,-,TRBV5-4,TRBJ1-6,TGTGCCAGCAAAACAGGGGGTAGCTCCTATAATTCACCCCTCCACTTT,CASKTGGSSYNSPLHF
-,-,TRBV28,TRBJ2-5,TGTGCCAGCAGTTTATCGGAGGGGGAAGAGACCCAGTACTTC,CASSLSEGEETQYF
-,many,TRBV6-2/TRBV6-3,TRBJ2-7,TGTGCCAGCAGTTACGACAGAGACTACGAGCAGTACTTC,CASSYDRDYEQYF
-,many,TRBV27,TRBJ1-1,TGTGCCAGCAGTTTACTTGTCAGGGGTAGGGCTGAAGCTTTCTTT,CASSLLVRGRAEAFF
-,many,TRBV2,TRBJ1-5,TGTGCCAGCAGTACAGGATTTAATCAGCCCCAGCATTTT,CASSTGFNQPQHF
TRBD2,-,TRBV20-1,TRBJ2-1,TGCAGTGCTCGGACCTTAGCGGGAAACAATGAGCAGTTCTTC,CSARTLAGNNEQFF
TRBD1,many,TRBV3-1,TRBJ1-2,TGTGCCAGCAGCCAAGTGGCCGGGACAGGGTATGGCTACACCTTC,CASSQVAGTGYGYTF
TRBD1,-,TRBV9,TRBJ1-1,TGTGCCAGCAGTGCCCTGCGACAGGGGGCGCGCACTGAAGCTTTCTTT,CASSALRQGARTEAFF
TRBD1,many,TRBV3-1,TRBJ1-1,TGTGCCAGCAGCCGAACAGGGGGCATGAACACTGAAGCTTTCTTT,CASSRTGGMNTEAFF
-,-,TRBV6-5,TRBJ2-3,TGTGCCAGCAGTTACTCGTCTGGGGGGCTAGATACGCAGTATTTT,CASSYSSGGLDTQYF
-,many,TRBV6-5,TRBJ2-3,TGTGCCAGCAGTCCCGCCGGGGCCCTCACAGATACGCAGTATTTT,CASSPAGALTDTQYF
-,-,TRBV11-3,TRBJ2-7,TGTGCCAGCAGCCCCGGGATAGGGAATTACGAGCAGTACTTC,CASSPGIGNYEQYF
-,many,TRBV20-1,TRBJ2-7,TGCAGTGCTCGTCGGGACTCTGGACCCTACGAGCAGTACTTC,CSARRDSGPYEQYF
-,few,TRBV20-1,TRBJ1-1,TGCAGTGCTTTACAACCCCAACGCGTTACTGAAGCTTTCTTT,CSALQPQRVTEAFF
TRBD1,-,TRBV6-5,TRBJ2-2,TGTGCCAGCAGCTTGGGCCAGACAGGGGTCAACACCGGGGAGCTGTTTTTT,CASSLGQTGVNTGELFF
-,-,TRBV7-2,TRBJ2-1,TGTGCCAGCATCGTATCCTACAATGAGCAGTTCTTC,CASIVSYNEQFF
-,-,TRBV24-1,TRBJ2-2,TGTGCCACCAGTGATCCGGGGATGAACACCGGGGAGCTGTTTTTT,CATSDPGMNTGELFF
TRBD2,-,TRBV14,TRBJ2-3,TGTGCCAGCTCAACCGGGACTAGCGGAGGGGATACGCAGTATTTT,CASSTGTSGGDTQYF
TRBD1,few,TRBV5-8,TRBJ1-5,TGTGCCAGCAGCGGATTACAGGGGGCATACGGTCAGCCCCAGCATTTT,CASSGLQGAYGQPQHF
-,-,TRBV7-2,TRBJ2-7,TGTGCCAGCAGCTCGGGGTTTACCTACGAGCAGTACTTC,CASSSGFTYEQYF
TRBD2,many,TRBV20-1,TRBJ2-7,TGCAGTGCTAGAGACTCGAGACGTGGACTAGCGGGGGCCTCCTACGAGCAGTACTTC,CSARDSRRGLAGASYEQYF
-,-,TRBV27,TRBJ2-3,TGTGCCAGCAGTTTAACCCACTACGACACAGATACGCAGTATTTT,CASSLTHYDTDTQYF
TRBD2,many,TRBV23-1,TRBJ2-1,TGCGCCAGCGATTCGTTCTTAGCGGGATTTTACAATGAGCAGTTCTTC,CASDSFLAGFYNEQFF
-,many,TRBV2,TRBJ2-5,TGTGCCAGCAGTGAAGCACCGACTTCACAAGAGACCCAGTACTTC,CASSEAPTSQETQYF